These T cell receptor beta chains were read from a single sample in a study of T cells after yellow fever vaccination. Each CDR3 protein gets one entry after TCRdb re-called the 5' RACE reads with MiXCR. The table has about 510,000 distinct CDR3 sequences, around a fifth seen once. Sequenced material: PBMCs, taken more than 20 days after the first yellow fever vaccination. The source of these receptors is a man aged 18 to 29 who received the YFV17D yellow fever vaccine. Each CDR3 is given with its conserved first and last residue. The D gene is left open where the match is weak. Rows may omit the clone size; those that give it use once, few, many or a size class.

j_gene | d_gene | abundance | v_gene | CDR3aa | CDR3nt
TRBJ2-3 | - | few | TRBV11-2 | CASSIGTTSTDTQYF | TGTGCCAGCAGCATCGGGACGACTAGCACAGATACGCAGTATTTT
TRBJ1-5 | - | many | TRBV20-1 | CSASAGDRYQPQHF | TGCAGTGCTAGTGCAGGGGATAGGTATCAGCCCCAGCATTTT
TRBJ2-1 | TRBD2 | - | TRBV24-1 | CATSDLPISGGYNEQFF | TGTGCCACCAGTGATTTGCCAATTAGCGGGGGCTACAATGAGCAGTTCTTC
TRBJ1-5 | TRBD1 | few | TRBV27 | CASSLTAGGTGNQPQHF | TGTGCCAGCAGTTTAACGGCAGGGGGCACGGGCAATCAGCCCCAGCATTTT
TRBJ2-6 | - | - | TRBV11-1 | CASSLVPWGTGANVLTF | TGTGCCAGCAGCTTAGTGCCCTGGGGTACTGGGGCCAACGTCCTGACTTTC
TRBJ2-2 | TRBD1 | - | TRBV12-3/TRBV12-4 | CASSLRDRGTGELFF | TGTGCCAGCAGTCTCCGGGACAGGGGCACCGGGGAGCTGTTTTTT
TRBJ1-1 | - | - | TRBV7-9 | CASSPRQVNTEAFF | TGTGCCAGCAGCCCACGACAGGTAAACACTGAAGCTTTCTTT
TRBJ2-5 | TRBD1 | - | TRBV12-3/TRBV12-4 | CASSSDGTGGTQYF | TGTGCCAGCAGTTCGGATGGGACAGGTGGCACCCAGTACTTC
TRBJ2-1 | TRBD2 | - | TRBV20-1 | CSAPFRAGGNEQFF | TGCAGTGCCCCCTTTCGAGCGGGGGGCAATGAGCAGTTCTTC
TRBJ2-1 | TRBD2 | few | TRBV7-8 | CASSPPSGNEQFF | TGTGCCAGCAGCCCACCTAGCGGAAATGAGCAGTTCTTC
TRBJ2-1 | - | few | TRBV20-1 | CSAPLYNEQFF | TGCAGTGCGCCGCTCTACAATGAGCAGTTCTTC
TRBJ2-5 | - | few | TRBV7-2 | CASSSGSQGTQYF | TGTGCCAGCAGCTCCGGGTCCCAGGGGACCCAGTACTTC
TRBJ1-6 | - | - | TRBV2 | CASSLARGYNSPLHF | TGTGCCAGCAGTCTTGCGCGGGGATATAATTCACCCCTCCACTTT
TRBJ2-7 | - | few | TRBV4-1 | CASSQNPLLSYEQYF | TGCGCCAGCAGCCAAAACCCCCTCCTTTCCTACGAGCAGTACTTC
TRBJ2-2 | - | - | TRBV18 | CASSPSRGTGELFF | TGTGCCAGCTCACCAAGCCGGGGTACCGGGGAGCTGTTTTTT
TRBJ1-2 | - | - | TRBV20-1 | CSAREDRRNYGYTF | TGCAGTGCTAGAGAAGACAGACGGAACTATGGCTACACCTTC
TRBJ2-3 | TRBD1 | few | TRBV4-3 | CASSRADRGTDTQYF | TGCGCCAGCAGCCGGGCGGACAGGGGAACAGATACGCAGTATTTT
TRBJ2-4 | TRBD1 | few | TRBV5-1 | CASSSAPQGPKNIQYF | TGCGCCAGCAGCTCAGCACCACAGGGGCCTAAAAACATTCAGTACTTC
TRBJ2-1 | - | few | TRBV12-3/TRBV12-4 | CASSLGQFDEQFF | TGTGCCAGCAGTTTAGGACAGTTCGATGAGCAGTTCTTC
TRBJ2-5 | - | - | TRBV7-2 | CASSQRQEETQYF | TGTGCCAGCAGCCAGCGACAGGAGGAGACCCAGTACTTC
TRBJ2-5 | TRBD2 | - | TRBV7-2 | CASSLGRSSGVQETQYF | TGTGCCAGCAGCTTAGGCCGGTCTAGCGGGGTCCAAGAGACCCAGTACTTC
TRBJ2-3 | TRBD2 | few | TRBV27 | CASSSLLAGPDTQYF | TGTGCCAGCAGCTCCTTACTAGCGGGGCCAGATACGCAGTATTTT
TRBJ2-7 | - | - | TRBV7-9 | CASSLGTGRAYEQYF | TGTGCCAGCAGCTTAGGGACGGGCAGGGCCTACGAGCAGTACTTC
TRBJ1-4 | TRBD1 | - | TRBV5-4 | CASSLGSGTGATNEKLFF | TGTGCCAGCAGCTTGGGTTCCGGGACAGGGGCAACTAATGAAAAACTGTTTTTT
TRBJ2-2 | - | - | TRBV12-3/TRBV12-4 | CASDPRGSNTGELFF | TGTGCCAGTGATCCCAGGGGTTCGAACACCGGGGAGCTGTTTTTT
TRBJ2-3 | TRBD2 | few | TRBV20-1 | CSASAVERGALGTQYF | TGCAGTGCTAGTGCGGTGGAGCGGGGGGCCCTGGGTACGCAGTATTTT
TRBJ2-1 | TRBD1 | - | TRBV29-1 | CSVETGGGEQFF | TGCAGCGTTGAGACAGGGGGCGGGGAGCAGTTCTTC
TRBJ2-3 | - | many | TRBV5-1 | CASRPSTDTQYF | TGTGCCAGCAGGCCAAGCACAGATACGCAGTATTTT
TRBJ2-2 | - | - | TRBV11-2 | CASSLDGGAANTGELFF | TGTGCCAGCAGCTTAGATGGGGGGGCGGCCAACACCGGGGAGCTGTTTTTT
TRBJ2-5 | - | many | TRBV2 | CATQDAGETQYF | TGTGCCACCCAGGATGCTGGAGAGACCCAGTACTTC
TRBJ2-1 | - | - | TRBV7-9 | CASSSTDGIHYNEQFF | TGTGCCAGCAGCTCCACGGACGGGATACACTACAATGAGCAGTTCTTC
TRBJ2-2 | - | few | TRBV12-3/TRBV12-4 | CASSLAIVGLTFANTGELFF | TGTGCCAGCAGTTTAGCAATTGTCGGGCTCACGTTCGCGAACACCGGGGAGCTGTTTTTT
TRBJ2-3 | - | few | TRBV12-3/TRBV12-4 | CASSLVSWSTDTQYF | TGTGCCAGCAGTTTGGTCTCCTGGAGCACAGATACGCAGTATTTT
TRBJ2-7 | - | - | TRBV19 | CASSMLGSYEQYF | TGTGCCAGTAGTATGCTGGGCTCCTACGAGCAGTACTTC
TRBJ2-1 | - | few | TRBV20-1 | CSARGQSTYNEQFF | TGCAGTGCTAGAGGGCAGTCTACCTACAATGAGCAGTTCTTC
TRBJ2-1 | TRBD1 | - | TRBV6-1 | CASSLLTGTGGAGNEQFF | TGTGCCAGCAGTCTTTTAACCGGGACAGGGGGGGCAGGGAATGAGCAGTTCTTC
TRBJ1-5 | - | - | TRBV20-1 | CSARVGQHDQPQHF | TGCAGTGCTAGAGTGGGACAACATGATCAGCCCCAGCATTTT
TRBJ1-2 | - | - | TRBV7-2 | CASSLDRGVGYTF | TGTGCCAGCAGCTTAGATCGGGGGGTTGGCTACACCTTC
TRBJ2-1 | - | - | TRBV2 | CASSGKGGWSYNEQFF | TGTGCCAGCAGCGGTAAGGGCGGGTGGTCCTACAATGAGCAGTTCTTC
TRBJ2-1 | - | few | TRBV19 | CASRGRVNEQFF | TGTGCCAGTAGAGGGCGAGTCAATGAGCAGTTCTTC
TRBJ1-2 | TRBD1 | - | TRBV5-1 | CASSPDRVLRPGSDGYTF | TGCGCCAGCAGCCCGGACAGGGTTTTGCGACCGGGCTCAGATGGCTACACCTTC
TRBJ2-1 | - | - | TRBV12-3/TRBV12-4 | CASKKDALILQFF | TGTGCCAGCAAAAAGGACGCTCTTATCTTGCAGTTCTTC
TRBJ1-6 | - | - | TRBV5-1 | CASSFKENSPLHF | TGCGCCAGCAGCTTTAAGGAAAATTCACCCCTCCACTTT
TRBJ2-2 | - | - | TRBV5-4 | CASSLAVRVNTGELFF | TGTGCCAGCAGCTTGGCGGTCCGGGTCAACACCGGGGAGCTGTTTTTT
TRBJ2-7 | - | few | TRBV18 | CASSPTSSYEQYF | TGTGCCAGCTCACCAACGAGCTCCTACGAGCAGTACTTC
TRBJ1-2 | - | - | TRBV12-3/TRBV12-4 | CASRSTGFGYTF | TGTGCCAGCAGATCCACAGGGTTCGGCTACACCTTC
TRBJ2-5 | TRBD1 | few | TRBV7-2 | CASSFQTGPQETQYF | TGTGCCAGCAGCTTTCAGACAGGGCCCCAAGAGACCCAGTACTTC
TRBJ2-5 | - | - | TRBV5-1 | CASSSGHGQETQYF | TGCGCCAGCAGCTCAGGACACGGCCAAGAGACCCAGTACTTC
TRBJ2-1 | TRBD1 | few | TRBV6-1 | CASSPRGWNNEQFF | TGTGCCAGCAGCCCCAGGGGGTGGAACAATGAGCAGTTCTTC
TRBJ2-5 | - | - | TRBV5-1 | CASSLVPEGETQYF | TGCGCCAGCAGCTTGGTTCCGGAGGGAGAGACCCAGTACTTC
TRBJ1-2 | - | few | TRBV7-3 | CASSLTLGGDGYTF | TGTGCCAGCAGCTTAACGCTGGGGGGAGATGGCTACACCTTC